This T cell receptor (beta chain) was observed in a study of blood T cells in healthy people across ages. Study outcomes and limitations: In these data, TCR beta diversity tracked strongly with naive T cell percentage.

A minimum of 6 micrograms of total RNA was extracted per sample. Points on this clonotype: The antigen is not known.

Using a J-beta primer mix together with a sample-barcoded 5' primer, a second PCR was run for about 6 to 11 cycles. TCRdb ran MiXCR on the 5' RACE reads and lists one entry per CDR3 protein. The sample lists about 670,000 distinct CDR3 sequences; approximately 40% were seen once. Per germline, CDR1 LNHDA and CDR2 SQIVND (reference sequence). The CDR3 covers 14 residues. This chain connects TRBV19 to TRBJ2-4; 10 nucleotides line up with TRBD1. The DNA end favors TRBJ2-7, so the J call may be wrong. The sample was blood. The clonotype comes from an elderly man in good health. CDR3 sequence (DNA): TGTGCCAGTAGGGGGACAGGGGCCTACTACGAGCAGTACTTC. Amino acids: CASRGTGAYYEQYF.